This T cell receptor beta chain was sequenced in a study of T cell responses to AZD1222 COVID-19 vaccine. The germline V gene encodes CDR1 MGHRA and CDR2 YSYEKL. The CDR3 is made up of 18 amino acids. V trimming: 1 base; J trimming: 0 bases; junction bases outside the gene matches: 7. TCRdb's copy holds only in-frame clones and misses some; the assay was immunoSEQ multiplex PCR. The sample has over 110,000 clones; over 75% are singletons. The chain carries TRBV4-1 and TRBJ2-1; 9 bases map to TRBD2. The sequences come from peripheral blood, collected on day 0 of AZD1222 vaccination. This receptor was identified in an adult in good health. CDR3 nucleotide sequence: TGCGCCAGCAGCCAAGGGCGTGGACTAGCGAGCTCCTACAATGAGCAGTTCTTC. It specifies CASSQGRGLASSYNEQFF.